These 15 T cell receptor beta chains came from one sample sequenced in a study of T cell clusters in autoimmune cytopenias (dated by TCRdb to 2018 to 2020). This sample was sequenced with an Illumina MiSeq. TRB rearrangements were amplified by multiplex PCR using a touch-down protocol with TRB-A and TRB-B primer pools mixed in one tube. One entry per CDR3 protein sequence results from the TCRdb reprocessing of the reads, with DNA left out. The sample's clone listing holds thousands of distinct CDR3 sequences. The top ten hold approximately 52% of the sample. Each sample's TRB amplification started from approximately 250 ng of peripheral blood genomic DNA, which corresponds to tens of thousands of genome equivalents. Sequenced input: peripheral blood. The receptors were gathered from a human donor with an autoimmune cytopenia or autoimmune hepatitis (not recorded which).

By frequency, this clonotype is medium-sized. The V call is TRBV10-3, the J call TRBJ2-2; without DNA, the TCRdb call of TRBD2 cannot be checked. Germline loops: CDR1 ENHRY, CDR2 SYGVKD. The CDR3 has 15 residues. CDR3 sequence reads: CAISGGNTNTGELFF.

This clonotype registers medium-sized by frequency. V gene TRBV7-9 combines with J gene TRBJ2-7; the D gene TCRdb calls, TRBD1, cannot be checked with no DNA. The CDR3 sequence is 14 residues long. Germline loops: CDR1 SEHNR, CDR2 FQNEAQ (reference sequence). CDR3 sequence reads: CASTQGTGEYEQYF.

The chain couples TRBV5-5 to TRBJ2-7. The CDR3 covers 13 residues. Germline V gene data show CDR1 as SGHKS and CDR2 as YYEKEE (reference sequence). The CDR3 spells CASSLGGPYEQYF.

Frequency places this clonotype as large. The genes are TRBV27 and TRBJ2-3; the D call from TCRdb, TRBD2, cannot be confirmed without DNA. Germline CDR1 MNHEY, CDR2 SMNVEV (reference sequence). There are 17 residues in the CDR3. The CDR3 loop reads CASSATGQGPRTDTQYF.

This clonotype is identified as medium-sized (0.01 to 0.1%) from frequency. This sequence joins TRBV18 and TRBJ2-7; without DNA, the TCRdb call of TRBD1 cannot be checked. The CDR3 is 15 amino acids. Germline V lookup: CDR1 KGHSH, CDR2 LQKENI. This CDR3 reads CASSVSTGAAYEQYF.

The CDR3 spells CASTGSGNQPQHF. The chain is built from TRBV19 and TRBJ1-5; TCRdb gives TRBD1 as the D gene, but with no DNA this cannot be confirmed. The CDR3 sequence is 13 residues long. Per germline, CDR1 LNHDA and CDR2 SQIVND (reference sequence).

This CDR3 is CASSWDGFNTEAFF. This rearrangement joins TRBV27 to TRBJ1-1; TCRdb's D gene call, TRBD1, goes unchecked for lack of DNA. Germline V gives CDR1 MNHEY, CDR2 SMNVEV (reference sequence). This CDR3 spans 14 amino acids.

Judged by frequency, this clonotype is large. This sequence joins TRBV29-1 and TRBJ1-2; the D call of TRBD1 rests on TCRdb alone, since no DNA is present to check it. CDR3 length: 12 amino acids. CDR1 SQVTM and CDR2 ANQGSEA come from the germline V gene. Here the CDR3 reads CSVGGGGDGYTF.

The chain couples TRBV10-1 to TRBJ1-3. Germline V CDR1 and CDR2: WNHNN, SYGVQD (reference sequence). The CDR3 covers 14 residues. CDR3 sequence reads: CASSMTLSGNTIYF.

This clonotype counts as medium-sized by frequency. The rearrangement joins TRBV20-1 to TRBJ1-1; the D call of TRBD1 rests on TCRdb alone, since no DNA is present to check it. Germline V lookup: CDR1 DFQATT, CDR2 SNEGSKA (reference sequence). This CDR3 has 12 amino acids. The CDR3 reads CSAWDRETEAFF.

This clonotype registers medium-sized (0.01 to 0.1%) by frequency. This chain links TRBV30 with TRBJ2-2; TCRdb outputs TRBD1, but without DNA this stays unchecked. The CDR3 spans 14 residues. CDR1 and CDR2 from the germline V gene are GTSNPN and SVGIG (reference sequence). The CDR3 reads CVVMRGRRAGELFF.

The chain couples TRBV4-3 to TRBJ1-2; TCRdb's D gene call, TRBD1, goes unchecked for lack of DNA. Germline CDR1 and CDR2: LGHNA and YSLEER. The CDR3 covers 14 residues. CDR3 sequence reads: CASSQDISPDGYTF.

The rearrangement uses TRBV20-1 and TRBJ2-1; no DNA is available, so the TRBD2 call from TCRdb remains unchecked. Per germline, CDR1 DFQATT and CDR2 SNEGSKA (reference sequence). The CDR3 extends over 12 amino acids. CDR3: CSARTSGSTTFF.

This clonotype ranks as medium-sized in terms of frequency. J is TRBJ2-7 and V is TRBV6-5; with no DNA, the TCRdb D assignment of TRBD1 cannot be verified. The germline gives CDR1 MNHEY, CDR2 SVGAGI. The CDR3 covers 14 residues. The CDR3 is CASSPIQGSLEQYF.

The chain is built from TRBV7-2 and TRBJ2-2. The CDR3 has 13 residues. Germline values: CDR1 SGHTA, CDR2 FQGNSA. CDR3 loop: CASSLEFFRGLFF.